This entry concerns a single TCR beta chain. Its antigen is not identified. This record belongs to a study of spatial heterogeneity in lung cancer. Study as a whole: Follow-up PBMC samples were sequenced when available, at a median of roughly 25 months after resection.

Individual TCR cDNA molecules each bore their own unique molecular identifier. TCRdb processed the 5' RACE reads anew with MiXCR; each CDR3 protein has one entry. The table lists about 120,000 distinct CDR3 sequences, 12% of them singletons. Study results and caveats: Blood contained ubiquitous expanded tumor TCRs more at resection than at follow-up.

Germline CDR1 is SGHTA and CDR2 is FQGNSA. Trimming stripped 0 bases from V and 0 bases from J, with 11 bases between. The CDR3 runs 17 residues. Noted time point: blood at routine non-recurrence follow-up after resection. The sequenced material consisted of unsorted whole RNA from tumor, nontumor lung or frozen PBMC. The receptor was isolated from a male donor with early-stage non-small cell lung cancer. This sample comprised PBMCs, obtained at follow-up. The chain joins TRBV7-2 to TRBJ1-4; weak D call: TRBD1 (5 bases). Here the CDR3 reads CASSLARGRSTNEKLFF. CDR3 DNA sequence: TGTGCCAGCAGCTTAGCGAGGGGCAGATCAACTAATGAAAAACTGTTTTTT.